This paragraph reports one T cell receptor beta chain. It lacks a known antigen. No much larger clone exists at a distance of one base, and base qualities are not known. Looking up the germline V gene (reference sequence) yields CDR1 SGHNT and CDR2 YYREEE. There are 16 amino acids in the CDR3, from cysteine to phenylalanine inclusive. The entry retains the CDR3 DNA only, 48 bases that are in frame from base 1. The germline V end is reduced by 1 base and the J end by 5 bases; junction bases left unmatched: 8. The immunoSEQ Assay, a bias-controlled multiplex PCR, was used to amplify TCRbeta CDR3 regions from genomic DNA. As for the original processing: Within the assay, amplification of reference gene primers was used to estimate how many nucleated cells each sample contained. Sequence reads were collapsed and filtered to measure the absolute abundance of every unique TCRbeta CDR3 rearrangement. For each sample, productive Simpson clonality was calculated by taking the square root of Simpson's diversity index across productive rearrangements. As stored in TCRdb, this immuneACCESS dataset retains in-frame rearrangements with V and J assigned. A fraction of the clones does not appear; measured against another copy, unresolved V genes explain less than half of the discrepancy, and the remainder lacks a known reason. The V and J calls and clone size are taken from that table; D and trimming were inferred from the DNA. Here the sample has about 97,000 clones; about nine tenths occur a single time. In total, the top ten clones hold about 1.7% of the sample.

The data derive from a study of blood T cell repertoires in COVID-19 (dated by TCRdb to 2018 to 2020). The study in broad terms: The collaborator samples originated in the United States, Italy and Spain and spanned the acute and convalescent phases of COVID-19. The repertoires were released in a freely available public database intended as a resource for research on the immune response to SARS-CoV-2. Subjects who had been exposed to COVID-19, were actively infected with it, or had recovered from it provided the deeply sampled blood TCRbeta repertoires that made up the dataset. The material from the prospective study consisted of cDNA or gDNA derived from T cells, B-cell-depleted T cells, or PBMCs. Samples came from the ongoing ImmuneRACE study (first 160 participants) plus 1,254 subjects from 6 global collaborators. HLA class I and class II types, where available, came from metadata supplied by the sample provider rather than from assay-based typing. Nearly every sample came with metadata listing a de-identified subject ID, COVID-19 status, age in years and sex.

The collaborating institutions used their own protocols to collect whole blood in K2EDTA tubes. For TCRbeta analysis, collaborators shipped samples in one of three forms: frozen whole blood, isolated PBMCs, or DNA extracted from either of those sample types. Study-wide conclusions, independent of this receptor: Clinical and demographic metadata were provided uncurated, with the amount varying by source and participant.

This chain is built from TRBV5-4 and TRBJ2-5, with 10 bases in between that match TRBD1. The origin of this receptor is a man aged 55 to 70 with acute or convalescent COVID-19. The material sequenced was peripheral blood. This receptor has the CDR3 CASSLRTGGRGETQYF. At the DNA level, the sequence is TGTGCCAGCAGCTTGAGGACAGGGGGAAGGGGGGAGACCCAGTACTTC.